Following are 19 T cell receptor beta chains from one sample sequenced in a study of blood T cell repertoires in COVID-19. TCRdb keeps only in-frame clones here, not all; method: immunoSEQ multiplex PCR. The sample has under 200,000 clones, more than 70% seen once. The sample taken for sequencing was PBMCs or T cells enriched from blood (not recorded which). The receptor source for this set is a man aged 55 to 70 who had recovered from COVID-19.

This rearrangement joins TRBV11-3 to TRBJ1-6; a possible D gene is TRBD1 (5 bases). The germline gives CDR1 SGHNT, CDR2 YENEEA. The V gene lost 5 bases and the J gene lost 10 bases, with 12 bases spanning the gap. The CDR3 contains 13 residues. This chain's CDR3 is CASSRGQLSPLHF. The CDR3 coding sequence is TGTGCCAGCAGCCGAGGACAACTCTCACCCCTCCACTTT.

The rearrangement links TRBV5-1 to TRBJ2-7; 8 nucleotides agree with TRBD1. Per germline, CDR1 SGHRS and CDR2 YFSETQ. V was clipped by 1 base and J by 2 bases; unmatched bases: 5. The CDR3 spans 15 residues. The CDR3 reads CASSLRTGGPYEQYF. The CDR3 DNA is TGCGCCAGCAGCTTGCGCACAGGGGGTCCCTACGAGCAGTACTTC. The full variable domain, rest sourced from reference TRBV5-1 and TRBJ2-7, is KAGVTQTPRYLIKTRGQQVTLSCSPISGHRSVSWYQQTPGQGLQFLFEYFSETQRNKGNFPGRFSGRQFSNSRSEMNVSTLELGDSALYLCASSLRTGGPYEQYFGPGTRLTVT.

A single count supports this clone. This chain uses TRBV19 with TRBJ2-3, with 7 bases that match TRBD1. J was trimmed by 5 bases and V by 5 bases; bases with no gene match: 7. The CDR3 is 14 residues long. CDR1 LNHDA and CDR2 SQIVND come from the germline V gene (reference sequence). In nucleotides, the CDR3 is TGTGCCAGTAGTGAAACAGGGGCCGTAGATACGCAGTATTTT. This codes for CASSETGAVDTQYF.

This clone was recorded only once. J is TRBJ2-5 and V is TRBV5-1; possibly TRBD1 for D (6 bases). CDR1 is SGHRS and CDR2 is YFSETQ in the germline V gene. Trimming shortened V by 4 bases and J by 1 base, and 17 bases separated the two germline ends. The CDR3 has 16 residues. CDR3 sequence reads: CASSLRLGGGQETQYF. CDR3 in DNA: TGCGCCAGCAGCCTTAGGCTTGGGGGCGGCCAAGAGACCCAGTACTTC.

The chain is built from TRBV5-1 and TRBJ2-1; D not resolved. Germline loops: CDR1 SGHRS, CDR2 YFSETQ. V dropped 0 bases and J dropped 6 bases, with 10 bases sitting between them. There are 14 residues in the CDR3. The chain's CDR3 is CASSLESTINEQFF. The CDR3 nucleotides read TGCGCCAGCAGCTTGGAATCGACAATCAATGAGCAGTTCTTC.

J is TRBJ2-2 and V is TRBV11-3, with a possible D match to TRBD2 (5 bases). Per the germline V gene, CDR1 is SGHNT and CDR2 is YENEEA. The CDR3 runs 17 residues. V dropped 0 bases and J dropped 5 bases, with 16 bases sitting between them. The CDR3 sequence: CASSLDPRAGDTGELFF. The DNA for the CDR3 is TGTGCCAGCAGCTTAGATCCCCGGGCGGGCGATACCGGGGAGCTGTTTTTT.

This clone was detected ten times or more. The J gene is TRBJ1-3, the V gene TRBV7-6; TRBD1 aligns across 7 bases. V shed 5 bases, J shed 0 bases, and the junction held 13 bases outside the gene matches. In germline, CDR1 is SGHVS, CDR2 FNYEAQ. This CDR3 spans 18 amino acids. CDR3 sequence reads: CASSLGTVLSSSGNTIYF. CDR3 sequence (DNA): TGTGCCAGCAGCCTCGGGACAGTTCTTTCTTCCTCTGGAAACACCATATATTTT. The variable domain in full, with the rest retrieved from reference TRBV7-6 and TRBJ1-3, is GAGVSQSPRYKVTKRGQDVALRCDPISGHVSLYWYRQALGQGPEFLTYFNYEAQQDKSGLPNDRFSAERPEGSISTLTIQRTEQRDSAMYRCASSLGTVLSSSGNTIYFGEGSWLTVV.

This CDR3 reads CASSPRLAARHEQFF. The DNA of the CDR3 is TGTGCCAGCAGCCCGAGACTAGCGGCCAGACATGAGCAGTTCTTC. The rearrangement links TRBV3-1 (or the pseudogene TRBV3-2) to TRBJ2-1, with TRBD2 identical over 9 bases. J lost 8 bases, V lost 4 bases, and 9 bases had no gene match. This CDR3 spans 15 amino acids. Germline V lookup: CDR1 LGHDT, CDR2 YNNKEL (reference sequence).

J is TRBJ1-2 and V is TRBV29-1; D is ambiguous. There are 13 residues in the CDR3. Trimming removed 1 base from V and 4 bases from J, with 10 bases in between. CDR1 and CDR2 from the germline V gene are SQVTM and ANQGSEA. CDR3 coding DNA: TGCAGCGTTGAAGGCGGGAATTTCTATGGCTACACCTTC. Its translation is CSVEGGNFYGYTF.

This rearrangement joins TRBV24-1 to TRBJ2-7, with a weak D call TRBD2 (5 bases). Germline V gene sequence: CDR1 KGHDR, CDR2 SFDVKD. Trimming shortened V by 3 bases and J by 5 bases, and 10 bases separated the two germline ends. This CDR3 spans 13 amino acids. CDR3 DNA: TGTGCCACCAGTGATGGGAGTACTGACGAGCAGTACTTC. Its translation is CATSDGSTDEQYF.

This sequence joins TRBV2 and TRBJ1-2; TRBD1 matches 8 bases. The CDR3 runs 15 residues. The V and J ends lost 1 base and 7 bases, in that order; junction bases with no gene match: 8. The germline CDR1 and CDR2 sequences are SNHLY and FYNNEI. The CDR3 DNA sequence: TGTGCCAGCAGTGAAGTTCAGGCCAGGGGGCCTGGCTACACCTTC. Translated, it gives CASSEVQARGPGYTF. Complete variable domain (other parts from reference TRBV2 and TRBJ1-2): EPEVTQTPSHQVTQMGQEVILRCVPISNHLYFYWYRQILGQKVEFLVSFYNNEISEKSEIFDDQFSVERPDGSNFTLKIRSTKLEDSAMYFCASSEVQARGPGYTFGSGTRLTVV.

The chain carries TRBV3-1 (or the pseudogene TRBV3-2) and TRBJ1-5; 9 nucleotides agree with TRBD1. Germline V gene sequence: CDR1 LGHDT, CDR2 YNNKEL (reference sequence). The CDR3 extends over 14 amino acids. The V and J ends lost 4 bases and 3 bases, in that order; junction bases with no gene match: 1. DNA for the CDR3: TGTGCCAGCAGCCGGGACAGGGTCAATCAGCCCCAGCATTTT. It specifies CASSRDRVNQPQHF.

The chain links TRBV6-5 to TRBJ2-5, with 12 bases fitting TRBD2. Looked up from germline, CDR1 is MNHEY and CDR2 is SVGAGI. The CDR3 totals 16 residues. Losses at the gene ends were 4 bases for V and 3 bases for J; bases not matched to a gene: 6. The CDR3 protein is CASSSLTSGGKETQYF. The CDR3 DNA follows: TGTGCCAGCAGTTCACTGACTAGCGGGGGTAAAGAGACCCAGTACTTC.

This clone was picked up one time. The chain carries TRBV18 and TRBJ1-4, with D perhaps matching TRBD1 (5 bases). This CDR3 has 17 residues. V lost 3 bases, J lost 4 bases, and 18 bases lay in between. From germline, CDR1 is KGHSH and CDR2 LQKENI. This CDR3 is CASSPLEGRLVNEKLFF. The CDR3 DNA follows: TGTGCCAGCTCACCTCTGGAGGGACGGTTGGTTAATGAAAAACTGTTTTTT.

This clone was observed a few times. The CDR3 reads CASSLTGGDEKLFF. CDR3 DNA sequence: TGTGCCAGCAGCTTGACAGGGGGCGATGAAAAACTGTTTTTT. The chain joins TRBV5-6 to TRBJ1-4, with 9 bases aligning to TRBD1. V gave up 1 base and J gave up 6 bases; unmatched junction bases: 1. Germline lookup yields CDR1 SGHDT and CDR2 YYEEEE. This CDR3 region has 14 residues.

CDR3 DNA: TGTGCCACCCGAACTGATGGGGCCAACGTCCTGACTTTC. Protein: CATRTDGANVLTF. The chain couples TRBV28 to TRBJ2-6; no clear D. CDR1 MDHEN and CDR2 SYDVKM come from the germline V gene. The CDR3 is 13 residues long. Trimming cost V 10 bases and J 3 bases, with 10 bases left between them.

The CDR3 region is CASSLRLAGKNEQFF. The CDR3 region has the DNA TGTGCCAGCAGCTTACGTCTAGCGGGAAAGAATGAGCAGTTCTTC. The chain links TRBV11-3 to TRBJ2-1; 9 bases align to TRBD2. The CDR3 has 15 amino acids. Per germline, CDR1 SGHNT and CDR2 YENEEA. With 2 bases clipped from V and 7 bases from J, the junction kept 6 bases outside the gene matches. Full variable domain (rest looked up from reference TRBV11-3 and TRBJ2-1): EAGVVQSPRYKIIEKKQPVAFWCNPISGHNTLYWYLQNLGQGPELLIRYENEEAVDDSQLPKDRFSAERLKGVDSTLKIQPAELGDSAVYLCASSLRLAGKNEQFFGPGTRLTVL.

The chain carries TRBV12-5 and TRBJ2-7, with 11 nucleotides matching TRBD2. Per the germline V gene, CDR1 is LGHNT and CDR2 is FRNRAP. This CDR3 comprises 14 residues. V shed 6 bases and J 5 bases; nucleotides not matched to a gene: 6. CDR3 nucleotides: TGTGCTAGTGGCCCTAGCGGGAGGCTCAACGAGCAGTACTTC. Translating gives CASGPSGRLNEQYF.

The genes are TRBV19 and TRBJ1-2; 10 nucleotides match TRBD1. V lost 3 bases to trimming and J lost 6 bases; unmatched junction nucleotides: 13. Germline-derived CDR1 and CDR2 are LNHDA and SQIVND (reference sequence). The length of the CDR3 is 17 residues. The CDR3 region is CASSIRDRGSGWDGYTF. CDR3 DNA sequence: TGTGCCAGTAGTATCCGGGACAGGGGTTCCGGATGGGATGGCTACACCTTC.